This T cell receptor (beta chain) originates from a study of technical replicates of blood from a few donors. This CDR3 spans 14 amino acids. Germline CDR1 is MNHNS and CDR2 is SASEGT. Trimming cost V 3 bases and J 4 bases, with 11 bases left between them. Libraries were prepared by immunoSEQ multiplex PCR; TCRdb keeps only in-frame clonotypes and omits some of them. The data show just over 95,000 clones, around 96% seen once. This receptor was taken from a human donor in good health. The sample comprised T cells isolated from PBMCs. The rearrangement joins TRBV6-1 to TRBJ2-3; D remains unclear. CDR3 nucleotide sequence: TGTGCCAGCAGTGACTCGAGCGCCCCAGATACGCAGTATTTT. Protein: CASSDSSAPDTQYF.